This TCR beta chain was sequenced during a study of early T cells in non-severe SARS-CoV-2 infection. Each single cDNA molecule received a unique molecular identifier. TCRdb passed the 5' RACE reads through MiXCR, listing each CDR3 protein once. The sample has about 45,000 distinct CDR3 sequences, approximately 10% seen once; the top ten hold 20% to 25%. The sample holds a few counts of this clonotype. Germline V gives CDR1 MDHEN, CDR2 SYDVKM. Trimming left V 8 bases short and J 1 base short, with 21 bases between. The CDR3 length is 16 residues. The chain is built from TRBV28 and TRBJ2-7, with D perhaps TRBD2 (6 bases). This TCR was sampled from an adult who was a healthcare worker with PCR-confirmed SARS-CoV-2 infection or an uninfected control (not recorded which). The specimen was whole blood. The CDR3, as DNA: TGTGCCAGCCTCGGGGGAACGCGTAGGAAATCCTACGAGCAGTACTTC. Its translation is CASLGGTRRKSYEQYF.